This is a list of T cell receptor beta chains from one sample in a study of cytomegalovirus exposure and HLA in healthy donors. Sequenced by immunoSEQ multiplex PCR; TCRdb stores in-frame clones only, minus some. The data show 120,000 or so clones, 80% seen once. Sequenced sample: PBMCs. These receptor sequences come from a female donor in good health and CMV-seronegative. Each CDR3 is given with its conserved first and last residue. A D gene is named only where the DNA matches it firmly. Size is stated for part of the rows, as once, few or many counts, or as a class when the clone is expanded.

D,size,J,V,CDR3,DNA
TRBD1,-,TRBJ1-1,TRBV28,CASRGWTGTNTEAFF,TGTGCCAGCAGAGGGTGGACAGGGACGAACACTGAAGCTTTCTTT
TRBD2,-,TRBJ2-7,TRBV5-5,CASSGTSGRAYSYEQYF,TGTGCCAGCAGCGGCACTAGCGGGAGGGCGTACTCCTACGAGCAGTACTTC
-,-,TRBJ2-1,TRBV7-9,CSSSQTLERINEGQFF,TGTTCCAGCAGTCAAACCTTAGAGCGGATCAATGAGGGGCAGTTCTTC
-,once,TRBJ1-1,TRBV6-1,CATAKFTGLTEAFF,TGTGCCACCGCGAAATTTACAGGGCTTACTGAAGCTTTCTTT
TRBD1,-,TRBJ1-1,TRBV7-8,CASSPGDREAFF,TGTGCCAGCAGCCCGGGGGACAGGGAAGCTTTCTTT
-,-,TRBJ2-1,TRBV10-3,CAISGGGIYNEQFF,TGTGCCATCAGTGGTGGCGGGATATACAATGAGCAGTTCTTC
-,-,TRBJ1-2,TRBV9,CASSVGPGFHYGYTF,TGTGCCAGCAGCGTAGGCCCAGGGTTCCACTATGGCTACACCTTC
TRBD1,once,TRBJ2-7,TRBV6-1,CASSENAGTGSYEQYF,TGTGCCAGCAGTGAAAACGCCGGGACAGGATCCTACGAGCAGTACTTC
-,-,TRBJ1-1,TRBV30,CAWSHGGPTEAFF,TGTGCCTGGAGTCACGGGGGACCCACTGAAGCTTTCTTT
-,few,TRBJ1-2,TRBV19,CASSRSTGTQLYGYTF,TGTGCCAGTAGTAGATCCACCGGGACTCAACTCTATGGCTACACCTTC
-,-,TRBJ1-2,TRBV7-2,CASSGGGGTGPSGGYGYTF,TGTGCCAGCAGTGGGGGGGGAGGGACCGGGCCTTCGGGAGGCTATGGCTACACCTTC
-,-,TRBJ2-1,TRBV4-1,CASSQDSPTNNEQFF,TGCGCCAGCAGCCAAGATAGTCCTACCAACAATGAGCAGTTCTTC
-,-,TRBJ1-1,TRBV4-1,CASSQGRVSENTEAFF,TGCGCCAGCAGCCAAGGGAGGGTATCCGAAAACACTGAAGCTTTCTTT
TRBD2,-,TRBJ2-3,TRBV4-1,CASSQEGFLAGASTDTQYF,TGCGCCAGCAGCCAAGAGGGGTTCCTAGCGGGGGCTTCCACAGATACGCAGTATTTT
-,-,TRBJ1-5,TRBV10-3,CAISDQAVQPQHF,TGTGCCATCAGTGATCAGGCAGTCCAGCCCCAGCATTTT
-,-,TRBJ1-1,TRBV11-2,CASTLSPGGEAFF,TGTGCCAGCACGCTATCGCCCGGGGGTGAAGCTTTCTTT
-,-,TRBJ2-5,TRBV5-1,CASSEDSYQETQYF,TGCGCCAGCAGCGAGGACAGTTACCAAGAGACCCAGTACTTC
-,-,TRBJ2-2,TRBV7-3,CASSPCCCGEHRGAVF,TGTGCCAGCAGCCCCTGCTGCTGCGGAGAACACCGGGGAGCTGTTTTT
TRBD2,-,TRBJ2-2,TRBV9,CASRIENGLANTGELFF,TGTGCCAGCAGAATAGAGAACGGACTAGCGAACACCGGGGAGCTGTTTTTT
TRBD1,-,TRBJ2-7,TRBV7-9,CASSPPRDRGPYEQYF,TGTGCCAGCAGTCCACCTAGGGACAGGGGGCCGTACGAGCAGTACTTC
-,-,TRBJ1-5,TRBV18,CASSPPGGAGQPQHF,TGTGCCAGCTCACCACCTGGGGGGGCCGGTCAGCCCCAGCATTTT
TRBD1,few,TRBJ1-2,TRBV18,CASSFPGTDNYGYTF,TGTGCCAGCTCGTTTCCCGGGACAGACAACTATGGCTACACCTTC
TRBD1,-,TRBJ1-4,TRBV27,CASSLGTGSTNEKLFF,TGTGCCAGCAGTTTGGGGACAGGGTCAACTAATGAAAAACTGTTTTTT
TRBD2,-,TRBJ2-7,TRBV28,CASSFPAWEGADYEQYF,TGTGCCAGCAGTTTCCCGGCCTGGGAGGGTGCCGACTACGAGCAGTACTTC
-,once,TRBJ2-6,TRBV6-4,CASSDSKSSGANVLTF,TGTGCCAGCAGTGACTCGAAGAGCTCTGGGGCCAACGTCCTGACTTTC
-,-,TRBJ1-2,TRBV9,CASSATGGYGYTF,TGTGCCAGCAGCGCGACAGGAGGCTATGGCTACACCTTC
TRBD1,-,TRBJ2-5,TRBV5-1,CASSYGGTGEGETQYF,TGCGCCAGCAGCTACGGTGGGACAGGGGAAGGGGAGACCCAGTACTTC
-,-,TRBJ1-1,TRBV10-2,CASTLTDMNTEAFF,TGCGCCAGCACTCTGACAGATATGAACACTGAAGCTTTCTTT
-,-,TRBJ2-5,TRBV4-1,CASSQGGAYETQYF,TGCGCCAGCAGCCAAGGGGGCGCTTATGAGACCCAGTACTTC
-,-,TRBJ2-7,TRBV11-2,CASSLQGYEQYF,TGTGCCAGCAGCCTGCAGGGGTACGAGCAGTACTTC
-,-,TRBJ2-2,TRBV19,CASTSGQGLVTGELFF,TGTGCCAGTACCTCAGGTCAGGGGCTAGTCACCGGGGAGCTGTTTTTT
TRBD1,once,TRBJ1-2,TRBV2,CASRPDREGYTF,TGTGCCAGCAGGCCAGACAGGGAAGGCTACACCTTC
TRBD1,-,TRBJ1-5,TRBV6-5,CASSLTGTSNQPQHF,TGTGCCAGCAGTCTGACAGGGACTAGCAATCAGCCCCAGCATTTT
-,-,TRBJ2-1,TRBV5-1,CASSSGGLSSYNEQFF,TGCGCCAGCAGCTCAGGGGGACTCAGCTCCTACAATGAGCAGTTCTTC
TRBD2,-,TRBJ2-7,TRBV6-5,CASSTMGGKTYEQYF,TGTGCCAGCAGTACCATGGGAGGGAAAACCTACGAGCAGTACTTC
-,-,TRBJ2-7,TRBV6-6,CASKLGSESYEQYF,TGTGCCAGCAAGTTGGGCTCCGAGTCCTACGAGCAGTACTTC
TRBD2,-,TRBJ2-2,TRBV19,CASRTGLAGVNTGELFF,TGTGCCAGTAGAACGGGACTAGCGGGAGTGAACACCGGGGAGCTGTTTTTT
-,-,TRBJ2-5,TRBV5-1,CASSLGSGQETQYF,TGCGCCAGCAGCTTGGGTAGCGGCCAAGAGACCCAGTACTTC
-,-,TRBJ2-7,TRBV19,CASSIGRGSSYEQYF,TGTGCCAGTAGTATCGGGCGAGGGAGCTCCTACGAGCAGTACTTC
-,-,TRBJ2-7,TRBV18,CASSPPGYEQYF,TGTGCCAGCTCACCACCCGGCTACGAGCAGTACTTC
-,-,TRBJ2-2,TRBV9,CASSVQRTGELFF,TGTGCCAGCAGCGTCCAGCGGACCGGGGAGCTGTTTTTT
-,-,TRBJ2-7,TRBV7-9,CASSLDTNSYEQYF,TGTGCCAGCAGCCTCGACACGAACTCCTACGAGCAGTACTTC
-,-,TRBJ2-1,TRBV30,CAWSSDRNYNEQFF,TGTGCCTGGAGTAGCGACAGAAATTACAATGAGCAGTTCTTC
-,once,TRBJ2-3,TRBV7-9,CASSLEPDTQYF,TGTGCCAGCAGCTTAGAGCCAGATACGCAGTATTTT
-,once,TRBJ2-2,TRBV7-9,CASTEQAGELFF,TGTGCCAGCACTGAGCAGGCCGGGGAGCTGTTTTTT
-,-,TRBJ2-7,TRBV5-1,CASSLGHDPLYEQYF,TGCGCCAGCAGCTTGGGGCACGATCCCCTCTACGAGCAGTACTTC